Listed here are 24 T cell receptor beta chains from one sample, sequenced in a study of control samples from healthy donors and cancer patients. Sequencing was performed with immunoSEQ multiplex PCR; in TCRdb, only in-frame clones are kept and a portion is missing. Of about 220,000 clones listed, 85% to 95% were seen once; the top ten hold around 1.5%. The sample consisted of blood. Source of these receptors: a man aged 45-60 years in good health.

The chain recombines TRBV6-5 with TRBJ1-4, with D unresolved. V was clipped by 7 bases and J by 5 bases, with 14 bases between them. Germline V gene data show CDR1 as MNHEY and CDR2 as SVGAGI. The CDR3 covers 14 residues. For the CDR3, the DNA is TGTGCCAGCAAATTCGGGGTCAGGAATGAAAAACTGTTTTTT. This codes for CASKFGVRNEKLFF.

This chain links TRBV5-1 with TRBJ2-5; TRBD1 matches at 10 bases. Germline CDR1 reads SGHRS; CDR2 reads YFSETQ. The length of the CDR3 is 13 residues. J was trimmed by 2 bases and V by 7 bases; bases with no gene match: 2. CDR3 DNA sequence: TGCGCCAGCTCGGGACAGGGGCAAGAGACCCAGTACTTC. It translates to CASSGQGQETQYF. The whole variable domain, remainder taken from reference TRBV5-1 and TRBJ2-5, is KAGVTQTPRYLIKTRGQQVTLSCSPISGHRSVSWYQQTPGQGLQFLFEYFSETQRNKGNFPGRFSGRQFSNSRSEMNVSTLELGDSALYLCASSGQGQETQYFGPGTRLLVL.

V usage is TRBV6-5 and J usage is TRBJ1-1; TRBD1 agrees at 9 bases. The CDR3 is 16 amino acids. In germline, CDR1 is MNHEY, CDR2 SVGAGI. Germline trimming cut 0 bases from V and 0 bases from J; bases unmatched to any gene: 2. The CDR3 protein is CASSYSTGGMNTEAFF. The CDR3 bases are TGTGCCAGCAGTTACTCGACAGGGGGAATGAACACTGAAGCTTTCTTT.

The V and J genes are TRBV3-1 (or the pseudogene TRBV3-2) and TRBJ1-2; TRBD1 might be the D (5 bases). Germline assignment: CDR1 LGHDT and CDR2 YNNKEL (reference sequence). The CDR3 runs 14 residues. Trimming removed 0 bases from V and 7 bases from J, with 12 bases in between. The CDR3 region is CASSQESGFLGYTF. CDR3 DNA sequence: TGTGCCAGCAGCCAAGAATCAGGGTTTCTTGGCTACACCTTC.

The rearrangement joins TRBV18 to TRBJ2-7; 7 nucleotides align to TRBD1. After removal of 2 bases from V and 5 bases from J, the junction contained 12 bases not matched to a gene. This CDR3 is 16 amino acids long. Germline CDR1 is KGHSH and CDR2 is LQKENI. CDR3 nucleotides: TGTGCCAGCTCACCATTGACAGGGTCTGTTTCCCACGAGCAGTACTTC. Translated: CASSPLTGSVSHEQYF.

The V and J genes are TRBV5-1 and TRBJ1-4; D not certain. V was trimmed by 5 bases and J by 8 bases, leaving 7 bases between them. The CDR3 is made up of 11 amino acids. Germline V gene lookup returns CDR1 SGHRS and CDR2 YFSETQ. The CDR3 sequence is CASRGEEKLFF. The CDR3 DNA is TGCGCCAGCAGGGGAGAGGAAAAACTGTTTTTT. The entire variable domain, with the rest obtained from reference TRBV5-1 and TRBJ1-4, is as follows: KAGVTQTPRYLIKTRGQQVTLSCSPISGHRSVSWYQQTPGQGLQFLFEYFSETQRNKGNFPGRFSGRQFSNSRSEMNVSTLELGDSALYLCASRGEEKLFFGSGTQLSVL.

V gene TRBV5-4 combines with J gene TRBJ2-2; 10 bases fit TRBD2. CDR3 length: 17 residues. Germline V CDR1 and CDR2: SGHNT, YYREEE (reference sequence). V trimming: 3 bases; J trimming: 4 bases; junction bases outside the gene matches: 9. CDR3 region: CASSSPGLARSTGELFF. CDR3 nucleotides: TGTGCCAGCAGCTCTCCGGGACTAGCGAGATCCACCGGGGAGCTGTTTTTT.

This chain joins TRBV5-1 and TRBJ1-1, with no clear D. Trimming pared 0 bases from V and 7 bases from J, leaving 22 bases between. CDR1 is SGHRS, CDR2 YFSETQ, per germline. The CDR3 covers 17 residues. The CDR3 sequence: CASSLGSLVAGQIEAFF. The CDR3 nucleotides read TGCGCCAGCAGCTTGGGGTCTCTAGTGGCAGGCCAAATTGAAGCTTTCTTT. Full variable domain (outside the CDR3, taken from reference TRBV5-1 and TRBJ1-1): KAGVTQTPRYLIKTRGQQVTLSCSPISGHRSVSWYQQTPGQGLQFLFEYFSETQRNKGNFPGRFSGRQFSNSRSEMNVSTLELGDSALYLCASSLGSLVAGQIEAFFGQGTRLTVV.

This clone came up once. The V gene is TRBV5-1, the J gene TRBJ1-3; D might be TRBD1 (6 bases). This CDR3 spans 14 amino acids. The V gene's germline CDR1 is SGHRS and CDR2 YFSETQ. V gave up 4 bases and J gave up 0 bases, with 8 bases separating them. The CDR3 bases are TGCGCCAGCAGCCCGGGACACTCTGGAAACACCATATATTTT. It is translated as CASSPGHSGNTIYF.

The chain joins TRBV28 to TRBJ1-5, with 9 bases aligning to TRBD1. V trimming: 3 bases; J trimming: 3 bases; junction bases outside the gene matches: 9. Germline CDR1 MDHEN, CDR2 SYDVKM. The CDR3 is 17 residues long. The CDR3 protein is CASSFAGTGIINQPQHF. The DNA of the CDR3 is TGTGCCAGCAGTTTTGCCGGGACAGGGATTATCAATCAGCCCCAGCATTTT.

The chain employs TRBV2 and TRBJ2-3; D is possibly TRBD1 (5 bases). V dropped 8 bases and J dropped 0 bases, with 9 bases sitting between them. CDR1 is SNHLY, CDR2 FYNNEI, per germline. The CDR3 sequence is 13 residues long. CDR3 DNA sequence: TGTGCCAGCTCAGGGTTTAGCACAGATACGCAGTATTTT. This gives the protein CASSGFSTDTQYF.

The chain has TRBV5-1 and TRBJ1-6; a possible D gene is TRBD1 (6 bases). The germline gives CDR1 SGHRS, CDR2 YFSETQ. The CDR3 loop spans 15 amino acids. V lost 0 bases, J lost 7 bases, and 11 bases lay in between. CDR3 in DNA: TGCGCCAGCAGCTTGGGACTCCAGGGGAATTCACCCCTCCACTTT. Translation gives CASSLGLQGNSPLHF.

The rearrangement links TRBV28 to TRBJ2-1; 8 bases agree with TRBD1. CDR1 is MDHEN and CDR2 is SYDVKM in the germline V gene. The CDR3 length is 16 residues. The V gene end was trimmed by 1 base and the J gene end by 3 bases; junction bases not matched to a gene: 5. CDR3 DNA sequence: TGTGCCAGCAGTTTATCCGGACAGGGCTTCTACAATGAGCAGTTCTTC. Translation: CASSLSGQGFYNEQFF.

This chain links TRBV24-1 with TRBJ1-5, with D perhaps TRBD1 (5 bases). The CDR3 spans 14 residues. CDR1 is KGHDR and CDR2 is SFDVKD in the germline V gene. Trimming cost V 4 bases and J 6 bases, with 12 bases left between them. CDR3 sequence reads: CATSELRGTQPQHF. CDR3 DNA: TGTGCCACCAGTGAGTTACGAGGGACTCAGCCCCAGCATTTT.

The chain employs TRBV7-3 and TRBJ2-3, with D possibly TRBD2 on 5 matching bases. The CDR3 runs 14 residues. Germline V gives CDR1 SGHTA, CDR2 FQGTGA. The V end lost 5 bases, the J end lost 5 bases, and 14 bases lay between the germline ends. Here the CDR3 DNA reads TGTGCCAGCAGCCCGGGATCCCCGGGAGATACGCAGTATTTT. Translating gives CASSPGSPGDTQYF.

The chain recombines TRBV5-1 with TRBJ1-1, with 7 positions matching TRBD1. The CDR3 covers 14 residues. From germline, CDR1 is SGHRS and CDR2 YFSETQ. J gave up 1 base and V 6 bases, and 6 bases lay outside the gene matches. CDR3 DNA: TGCGCCAGCAAAGAGGGACAGCCGAACACTGAAGCTTTCTTT. Protein sequence: CASKEGQPNTEAFF.

This clone has just a few counts. The chain uses TRBV28 and TRBJ1-5; D is possibly TRBD1 (5 bases). This CDR3 region has 15 residues. V lost 6 bases, J lost 7 bases, and 19 bases lay in between. Germline lookup yields CDR1 MDHEN and CDR2 SYDVKM. The chain's CDR3 is CASSYLSGTGQPQHF. CDR3 bases: TGTGCCAGCAGCTACCTCAGCGGGACGGGACAGCCCCAGCATTTT.

The J gene is TRBJ2-1, the V gene TRBV29-1, with D uncertain. The V gene lost 7 bases and the J gene lost 5 bases, with 12 bases spanning the gap. Germline loops: CDR1 SQVTM, CDR2 ANQGSEA. The CDR3 contains 12 residues. The CDR3 protein is CSARPQDNEQFF. In nucleotides, the CDR3 is TGCAGCGCCAGACCTCAGGACAATGAGCAGTTCTTC.

The V gene is TRBV24-1, the J gene TRBJ2-3; maybe TRBD2 (6 bases). The length of the CDR3 is 14 residues. Trimming removed 9 bases at V and 2 bases at J, with 14 bases between. The V gene's germline CDR1 is KGHDR and CDR2 SFDVKD. CDR3 residues: CATGDSGVTDTQYF. The DNA of the CDR3 is TGTGCCACCGGGGATAGCGGCGTCACAGATACGCAGTATTTT.

The chain recombines TRBV7-9 with TRBJ1-1, with D perhaps matching TRBD1 (6 bases). The V and J ends lost 1 base and 8 bases respectively, with 11 bases between them. Germline V gene data show CDR1 as SEHNR and CDR2 as FQNEAQ (reference sequence). CDR3 size: 13 residues. The chain's CDR3 is CASSLDHRVEAFF. In nucleotides, the CDR3 is TGTGCCAGCAGCTTAGATCACAGGGTAGAAGCTTTCTTT.

This rearrangement joins TRBV6-6 to TRBJ1-1, with D hard to call. Trimming removed 0 bases at V and 4 bases at J, with 9 bases between. CDR3 size: 14 residues. The germline V gene encodes CDR1 MNHNY and CDR2 SVGAGI (reference sequence). DNA of the CDR3: TGTGCCAGCAGTTACTCGAAATCAGCCACTGAAGCTTTCTTT. Its protein product is CASSYSKSATEAFF.

This chain joins TRBV30 and TRBJ1-2, with TRBD1 as a possible D gene (6 bases). Germline CDR1 is GTSNPN and CDR2 is SVGIG (reference sequence). This CDR3 region has 14 residues. Trimming removed 8 bases from V and 6 bases from J, with 22 bases in between. The CDR3 DNA is TGTGCCGGGATACAGGGAAATTCGGGGGATGGCTACACCTTC. It is translated as CAGIQGNSGDGYTF.

J is TRBJ1-6 and V is TRBV6-1; 9 bases are shared with TRBD1. V dropped 1 base and J dropped 6; count of bases not matched to a gene: 4. Germline V gives CDR1 MNHNS, CDR2 SASEGT. This CDR3 is 16 amino acids long. As DNA, the CDR3 is TGTGCCAGCAGTGAAGTTTGGACAGGGGTTAATTCACCCCTCCACTTT. It translates to CASSEVWTGVNSPLHF.

The CDR3 protein is CAIMKTSGNTIYF. DNA of the CDR3: TGTGCCATCATGAAGACCTCTGGAAACACCATATATTTT. The genes are TRBV10-3 and TRBJ1-3; D ambiguous. Trimming removed 7 bases at V and 0 bases at J, with 7 bases between. The germline CDR1 and CDR2 sequences are ENHRY and SYGVKD. CDR3 length equals 13 residues.